The rows below give T cell receptor beta chains drawn from one sample of a study of blood T cell repertoires in COVID-19. Some clones are missing from TCRdb's copy, which holds only in-frame ones; the method was immunoSEQ multiplex PCR. The table has roughly 100,000 clones, roughly 92% seen once. The sample consisted of peripheral blood. The receptors were gathered from a woman aged 45-59 years with COVID-19, enrolled during active disease. CDR3s include the opening cysteine and the closing phenylalanine or tryptophan.

j_call v_call cdr3_aa
TRBJ1-1 TRBV6-1 CASSGQFTEAFF
TRBJ1-2 TRBV19 CASSIGQGGGYTF
TRBJ1-2 TRBV19 CASSIDQGGYGYTF
TRBJ1-3 TRBV7-9 CASSQGQGYSGNTIYF
TRBJ1-2 TRBV16 CASSPFNYGYTF
TRBJ1-4 TRBV28 CASSSLGGESEKLFF
TRBJ1-4 TRBV6-5 CATKAWGGNEKLFF
TRBJ2-6 TRBV11-2 CASSFRRRQGSGANVLTF
TRBJ1-3 TRBV7-9 CASSVLQGYPGNTIYF
TRBJ2-1 TRBV9 CASSLRGRNEQFF
TRBJ2-3 TRBV29-1 CSVAEGGSTDTQYF
TRBJ1-2 TRBV12-3/TRBV12-4 CASSDDRAGYTF
TRBJ1-5 TRBV27 CASSRGTGNQPQHF
TRBJ2-7 TRBV19 CASSMGTGMPYEQYF
TRBJ2-3 TRBV7-9 CASSSYATRSRGTQYF
TRBJ1-4 TRBV27 CASILRGVNEKLFF
TRBJ2-5 TRBV6-6 CASTRGSGGASQGTQYF
TRBJ2-3 TRBV7-8 CASSLATSGVGTQYF
TRBJ2-3 TRBV15 CATSRDPLSTDTQYF
TRBJ1-2 TRBV18 CASSPNRPDYGYTF
TRBJ1-4 TRBV10-2 CASSENRGGEKLFF
TRBJ2-6 TRBV7-9 CASSSDRSSGANVLTF
TRBJ2-5 TRBV6-6 CASSYPGLAGGETQYF
TRBJ1-1 TRBV5-1 CASRRTGKNTEAFF
TRBJ1-6 TRBV5-1 CASSPSGQGLSPLHF
TRBJ1-2 TRBV25-1 CAPRGRTYPQFCYGYTF
TRBJ2-1 TRBV5-1 CASSSQMGSYNEQFF
TRBJ2-1 TRBV9 CASSPPGTRNEQFF
TRBJ1-5 TRBV19 CASHSGTGSNQPQHF
TRBJ2-1 TRBV3-1/TRBV3-2 CASSQDPRGQGFF
TRBJ1-5 TRBV10-3 CAISEDRGNYQPQHF
TRBJ1-2 TRBV5-6 CASSFGIRGYTF
TRBJ2-3 TRBV5-4 CASSLLAGAADTQYF
TRBJ2-3 TRBV5-1 CASRSSADTQYF
TRBJ1-5 TRBV11-2 CASSPGTGFGNQPQHF